This T cell receptor beta chain originates from a study of CD8+ T cells in alopecia areata. Extracted RNA was reverse transcribed into cDNA, the sequencing template. This table comes from immunoSEQ multiplex PCR, and its TCRdb copy is limited to in-frame clones, with some not included. The sample carries 100,000 to 120,000 clones, 59% recorded once. T lymphocytes (CD4+ and CD8+) were sorted from PBMCs. Trimming pared 4 bases from V and 8 bases from J, leaving 14 bases between. Germline CDR1 MDHEN, CDR2 SYDVKM. The CDR3 length is 13 residues. This clonotype originated in a human donor in good health. The rearrangement links TRBV28 to TRBJ1-2; tentatively, D is TRBD1 (6 bases). The sequencing sample was made of CD8+ T cells sorted from blood. DNA of the CDR3: TGTGCCAGCAGTTATACAGGGTCCGAGGGCTACACCTTC. Its protein is CASSYTGSEGYTF.